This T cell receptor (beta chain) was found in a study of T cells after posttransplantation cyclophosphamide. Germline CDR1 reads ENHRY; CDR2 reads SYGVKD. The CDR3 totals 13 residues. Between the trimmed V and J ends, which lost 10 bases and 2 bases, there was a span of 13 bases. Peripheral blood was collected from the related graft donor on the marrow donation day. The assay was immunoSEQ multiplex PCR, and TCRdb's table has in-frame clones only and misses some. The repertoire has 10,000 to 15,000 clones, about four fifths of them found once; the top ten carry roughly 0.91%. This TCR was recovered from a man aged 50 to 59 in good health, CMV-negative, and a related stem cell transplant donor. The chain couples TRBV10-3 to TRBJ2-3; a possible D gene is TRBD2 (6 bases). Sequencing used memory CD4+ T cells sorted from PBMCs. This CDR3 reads CATGTGDTDTQYF. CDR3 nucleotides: TGTGCCACTGGGACGGGGGACACAGATACGCAGTATTTT.